This TCR beta chain was sequenced for a study of vaccination and CD4 T cells after COVID-19 (dated by TCRdb to 2022 to 2024). Some background on the complete study: Every convalescent patient had a positive nasal swab PCR test for SARS-CoV-2, with mild disease in about nine patients and severe disease in one. Post-COVID blood samples from convalescent patients were collected a median of approximately 93 days after diagnosis, with a range of roughly 35 to 180 days. In around 9 COVID-19 convalescent patients and a few infection-naive healthy vaccine recipients, researchers compared the spike-specific CD4+ TCR repertoire from before mRNA vaccination with the repertoire from after. Post-vaccine blood samples were collected a median of around 2.5 months after the second vaccine dose, ranging from about 13 to 250 days. The convalescent cohort comprised six males and four females, including two Hispanic individuals, seven Caucasians, two Asians and one multiracial person. A few convalescent patients gave samples both early after vaccination (day 14) and late after vaccination (days 161 to 241). Two doses of either the Pfizer-BioNTech BNT162b2 vaccine (n=8) or the Moderna mRNA-1273 vaccine (n=2) were administered to participants. Overall study results and their limits: Of the vaccine-specific clones in convalescent patients, 304 of 307, or nearly all, reacted only to SARS-CoV-2 spike and did not cross-react with common cold coronaviruses. The study included relatively few convalescent patients and did not analyze early timepoints after natural infection. An increase in the median number of SARS-CoV-2-reactive clonotypes from more than 20 after infection to roughly 39 after vaccination was observed, but the change was not found to be significant. In convalescent patients, a median roughly 86% of post-vaccine SARS-CoV-2-reactive clones were detected only after vaccination, suggesting vaccine-specific priming.

In the case of this clonotype: What this receptor recognizes is not known. No much larger clonotype is one base removed from it; base qualities were not supplied.

The CDR3 spans 12 residues, from the cysteine through the phenylalanine. The sequence is cut down to CDR3 DNA, 36 bases in frame from base 1. V is cut by 3 bases and J by 1 base, and the space between the germline ends is 1 base. According to the germline V gene, CDR1 reads MDHEN and CDR2 reads SYDVKM. The time point label for this specimen denotes: late sampling 161 to 241 days after vaccination in three convalescent patients. Positive SARS-CoV-2 PCR tests in the convalescent patients dated from March to December 2020, before Alpha, Beta and Delta variants emerged in the United States. Ficoll-Paque Plus gradient centrifugation was used to isolate PBMCs from whole blood, and the isolated PBMCs were then either used fresh or cryopreserved at -140C. The library was generated by PCR. The sequencing machine was an Illumina iSeq 100. Processing in the source paper ran as follows. Non-productive sequences were filtered out, and CDR3s that did not start with C, did not end with F or W, or were shorter than 7 amino acids were discarded. Levenshtein distances (stringdist) and unrooted phylogenetic trees (ape) in R version 3.6.1 were used to assess CDR3 homology. TCRdb cleaned the public reads at Q25 with fastp, built clones with MiXCR and kept in-frame beta chains. A single entry per CDR3 protein holds the most common genes and DNA from its merged rows. The V and J calls, along with clone size, are taken from TCRdb and not from the paper's own processing. This sample lists 35,000 to 45,000 distinct CDR3 sequences; around 33% were detected once. Of the sample, roughly 5.9% is held by the ten largest clones.

The chain links TRBV28 with TRBJ1-5, with the D gene not clear enough to name. The TCR was taken from a human donor who had recovered from COVID-19. This material consisted of CD4+ T cells from blood, taken about 7 months after SARS-CoV-2 vaccination. Here is the DNA: TGTGCCAGCAGTTTCAGCAATCAGCCCCAGCATTTT. Translated, this is CASSFSNQPQHF.